The source of this T cell receptor beta chain is a study of vaccination and CD4 T cells after COVID-19. Study background: The convalescents comprised six males and four females, two of them Hispanic.

The V end lost 0 bases, the J end lost 6 bases, and 11 bases lay between the germline ends. CDR1 and CDR2 (germline): SEHNR, FQNEAQ (reference sequence). This CDR3 comprises 14 residues. Sequencing of the DNA from cultured CD4+ T cells was carried out with the Oncomine TCR Beta short-read assay. Cultured CD4+ T cells were the source of extracted genomic DNA. TCRdb re-derived calls from the PCR reads in MiXCR, one entry per CDR3 protein. Of thousands of distinct CDR3 sequences listed, approximately 31% are singletons. The treatment was: 10-day PBMC culture with coronavirus spike peptide pools or control peptides (ViraFEST assay). The unexposed donor's CD4+ T cells were collected before the COVID-19 pandemic (2011-2018). ViraFEST expanded antigen-specific T cells with peptide pools, then sequenced TCRs. As for this clonotype: The antigen is undetermined.

Material for sequencing was CD4+ T cells from blood, cultured in vitro. The chain carries TRBV7-9 and TRBJ1-2, with D tentatively TRBD1 (6 bases). The receptor's source is a human donor in good health. CDR3 sequence reads: CASSLADPGDGYTF. Here the CDR3 DNA reads TGTGCCAGCAGCTTAGCTGATCCAGGGGATGGCTACACCTTC.